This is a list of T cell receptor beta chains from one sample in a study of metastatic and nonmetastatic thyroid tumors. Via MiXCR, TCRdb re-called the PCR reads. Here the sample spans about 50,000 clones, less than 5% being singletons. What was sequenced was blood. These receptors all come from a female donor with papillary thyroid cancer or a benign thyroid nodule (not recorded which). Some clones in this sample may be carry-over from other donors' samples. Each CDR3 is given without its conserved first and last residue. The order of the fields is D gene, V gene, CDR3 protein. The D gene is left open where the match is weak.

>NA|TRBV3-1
ASSQDAIRNYGYT
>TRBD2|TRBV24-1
ATSKWEGPSEQF
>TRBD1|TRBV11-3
ASSIQQGMEQF
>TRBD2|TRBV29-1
SVRLAGGPTGELF
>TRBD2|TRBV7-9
ASSRFSGRAGDTQY
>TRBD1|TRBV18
ASSRDRRYEQY
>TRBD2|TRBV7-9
ASSLGTSASSYNEQF
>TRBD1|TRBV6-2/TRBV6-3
ASSQPGGSGSTEAF
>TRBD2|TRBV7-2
ASSPVASGPFYEQY
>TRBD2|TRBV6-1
ASRAGTSGSDEQF
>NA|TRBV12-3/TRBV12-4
ASSLAGANEQF
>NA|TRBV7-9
ASSPRGGREEQY
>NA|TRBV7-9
ASSLDSGRTEAF
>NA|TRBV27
ASSSQGYEQY
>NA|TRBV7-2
ASNSRAGWETQY
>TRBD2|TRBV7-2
ASSPTSGRLKEQY
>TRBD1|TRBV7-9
ASSLGQGDTGELF
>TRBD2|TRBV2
ASSVRSSGRWDTGELF
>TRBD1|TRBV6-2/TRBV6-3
ASRNQGALYEQY
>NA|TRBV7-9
ASSLGGQGGNYGYT
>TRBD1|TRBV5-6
ASSSMTGERDGYT
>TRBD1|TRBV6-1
ASSATGGSYNEQF
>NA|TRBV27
ASSLSFSLGGTEAF
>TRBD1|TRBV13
ASSLLVRRPGTGLKDTIY
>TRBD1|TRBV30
AWSETGSSGNTIY
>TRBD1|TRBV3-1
ASSRTGGGNQPQH
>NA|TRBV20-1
SARDSQGVQETQY
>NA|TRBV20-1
SAPGAYNEQF
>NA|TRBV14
ASSRRPGLYTDTQY
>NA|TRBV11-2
ASSKQGGANVLT
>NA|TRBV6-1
ASSAMDGCSAEAF
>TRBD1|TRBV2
ASKGQGPSNYGYT
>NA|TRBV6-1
ASRRDGGYT
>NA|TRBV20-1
SAGVDGYT
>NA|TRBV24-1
GTSDLYEGTQETQY
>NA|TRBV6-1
ASSEGGSFTVDQPQH
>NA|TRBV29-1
SVEAGTGNTIY
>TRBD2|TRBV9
ARSIESGSSTGELF
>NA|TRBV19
ASSQEGGPYTGQLF